This TCR beta chain was sequenced in a study of blood T cell repertoires in COVID-19. Study in general: Italy, Spain and the United States were the sources of the convalescent and acute COVID-19 samples. T cells, B-cell-depleted T cells, or PBMCs supplied cDNA or gDNA.

In the original analysis: Amplified reference gene primers provided the basis for estimating nucleated cell counts. Only in-frame clones appear in the TCRdb table, and some are missing; sequencing was by immunoSEQ multiplex PCR. That table supplies the V and J calls and clone size; D and trimming were determined from the DNA. The sample contains 310,000 or so clones, approximately 90% of which appear only once. What was sequenced was peripheral blood. The clonotype comes from a woman in her forties or fifties with active or convalescent COVID-19.

CDR3 protein: CASSFSGGDEKLFF. CDR3 in DNA: TGTGCCAGCAGCTTTTCAGGGGGAGATGAAAAACTGTTTTTT. V gene TRBV7-9 combines with J gene TRBJ1-4; 7 positions match TRBD1. The V gene end was trimmed by 3 bases and the J gene end by 6 bases; junction bases not matched to a gene: 4. This CDR3 is 14 amino acids long. CDR1 SEHNR and CDR2 FQNEAQ come from the germline V gene (reference sequence).